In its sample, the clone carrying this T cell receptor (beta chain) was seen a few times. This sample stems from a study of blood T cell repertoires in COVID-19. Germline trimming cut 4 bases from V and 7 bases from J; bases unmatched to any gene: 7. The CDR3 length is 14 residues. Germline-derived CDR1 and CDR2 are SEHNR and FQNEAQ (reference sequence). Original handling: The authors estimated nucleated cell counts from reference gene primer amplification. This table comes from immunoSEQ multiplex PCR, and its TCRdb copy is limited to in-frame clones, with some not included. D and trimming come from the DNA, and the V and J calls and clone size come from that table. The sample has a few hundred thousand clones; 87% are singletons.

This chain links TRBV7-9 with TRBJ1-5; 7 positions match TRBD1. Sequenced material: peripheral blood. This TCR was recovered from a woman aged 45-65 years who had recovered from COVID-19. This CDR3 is CASSSGTEGQPQHF. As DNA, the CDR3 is TGTGCCAGCAGCTCCGGGACAGAAGGGCAGCCCCAGCATTTT. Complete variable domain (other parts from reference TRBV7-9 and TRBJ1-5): DTGVSQNPRHKITKRGQNVTFRCDPISEHNRLYWYRQTLGQGPEFLTYFQNEAQLEKSRLLSDRFSAERPKGSFSTLEIQRTEQGDSAMYLCASSSGTEGQPQHFGDGTRLSIL.